Here is one TCR beta chain with its context. Different DNA sequences within this sample yield the same CDR3. This sample is drawn from a study of shared clonotypes between healthy human individuals. Overall study context: A couple of women and a few men aged 18 to 49 made up the donors.

CD8 cells classed as naive were CD45RO-negative and positively selected for CCR7, excluding terminally differentiated effector memory CD45RA+ cells. Germline V gives CDR1 SGHTA, CDR2 FQGNSA. The length of the CDR3 is 15 residues. V lost 2 bases, J lost 1 base, and 9 bases lay in between. Measured with immunoSEQ multiplex PCR; TCRdb has only the in-frame clones, and not every one. Seen here are some 1,900,000 clones, around 96% observed once, and the top ten hold more than 0.95%. The TCR sequence derives from a man aged 18-30 years in good health. Sequencing was done on a sample of naive CD8+ T cells sorted from blood. This sequence joins TRBV7-2 and TRBJ1-3, with D hard to call. CDR3 DNA: TGTGCCAGCAGCTTATGGCCGGAATCTGGAAACACCATATATTTT. Amino acid sequence: CASSLWPESGNTIYF.